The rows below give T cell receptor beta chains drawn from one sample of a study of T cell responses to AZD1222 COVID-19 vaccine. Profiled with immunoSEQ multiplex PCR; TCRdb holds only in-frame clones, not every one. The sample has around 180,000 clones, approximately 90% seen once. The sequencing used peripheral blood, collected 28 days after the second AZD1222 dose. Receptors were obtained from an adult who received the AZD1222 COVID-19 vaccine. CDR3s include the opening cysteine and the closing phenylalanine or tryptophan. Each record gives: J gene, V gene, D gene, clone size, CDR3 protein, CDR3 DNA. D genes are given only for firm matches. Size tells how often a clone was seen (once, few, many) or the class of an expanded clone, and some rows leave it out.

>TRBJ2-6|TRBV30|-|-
CAWSVGSGANVLTF
TGTGCCTGGAGTGTCGGCTCTGGGGCCAACGTCCTGACTTTC
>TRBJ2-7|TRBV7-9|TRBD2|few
CASSLSSGGSPYEQYF
TGTGCCAGCAGCTTAAGCTCGGGGGGAAGCCCCTACGAGCAGTACTTC
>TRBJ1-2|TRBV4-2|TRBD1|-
CASSQLIDREANYGYTF
TGTGCCAGCAGCCAACTCATAGACAGGGAAGCTAACTATGGCTACACCTTC
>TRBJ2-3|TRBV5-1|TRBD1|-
CASSSGQGVVDTQYF
TGCGCCAGCAGCTCTGGTCAGGGGGTAGTGGATACGCAGTATTTT
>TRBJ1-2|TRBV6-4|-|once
CASSEGWGPNYGYTF
TGTGCCAGCAGTGAGGGTTGGGGTCCTAACTATGGCTACACCTTC
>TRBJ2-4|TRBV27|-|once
CASSPRQIAKNIQYF
TGTGCCAGCAGTCCAAGACAGATAGCCAAAAACATTCAGTACTTC
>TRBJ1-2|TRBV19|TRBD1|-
CASSPHGQGGNGYTF
TGTGCCAGTAGTCCCCACGGACAGGGAGGAAATGGCTACACCTTC
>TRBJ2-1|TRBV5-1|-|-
CASSGLGRGNEQFF
TGCGCCAGCAGCGGGCTTGGGAGGGGGAATGAGCAGTTCTTC
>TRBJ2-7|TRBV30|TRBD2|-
CAWSHGSGLGEQYF
TGTGCCTGGAGTCATGGTAGCGGGCTTGGGGAGCAGTACTTC
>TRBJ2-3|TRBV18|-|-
CASSPPAPMSTDTQYF
TGTGCCAGCTCACCACCGGCGCCTATGAGCACAGATACGCAGTATTTT
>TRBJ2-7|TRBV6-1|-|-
CASSEGVYEQYF
TGTGCCAGCAGTGAAGGGGTATACGAGCAGTACTTC
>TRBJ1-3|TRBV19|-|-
CASSVSGNTIYF
TGTGCCAGTAGTGTCTCTGGAAACACCATATATTTT
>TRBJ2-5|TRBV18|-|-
CASSPRQADQETQYF
TGTGCCAGCTCACCACGCCAGGCAGACCAAGAGACCCAGTACTTC
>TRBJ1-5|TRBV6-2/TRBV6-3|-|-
CASSYTGWGNQPQHF
TGTGCCAGCAGTTACACAGGTTGGGGCAATCAGCCCCAGCATTTT
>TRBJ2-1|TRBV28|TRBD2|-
CASRLASVAGGLYNEQFF
TGTGCCAGCAGGCTCGCCTCAGTAGCGGGAGGGCTCTACAATGAGCAGTTCTTC
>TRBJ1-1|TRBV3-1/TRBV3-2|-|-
CASSSRGGMGTEAFF
TGTGCCAGCAGCTCAAGGGGGGGTATGGGCACTGAAGCTTTCTTT
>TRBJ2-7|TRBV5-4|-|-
CASSGGGGTLSYEQYF
TGTGCCAGCAGCGGGGGTGGCGGGACTCTCTCCTACGAGCAGTACTTC
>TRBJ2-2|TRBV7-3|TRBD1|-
CASSLGTGNTGELFF
TGTGCCAGCAGCTTAGGGACAGGGAACACCGGGGAGCTGTTTTTT
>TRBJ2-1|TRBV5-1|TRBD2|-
CASSLLREAGGEQFF
TGCGCCAGCAGCTTGTTGCGGGAGGCCGGAGGAGAGCAGTTCTTC
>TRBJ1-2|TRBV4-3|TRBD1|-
CASSQDLRTGVKNYGYTF
TGCGCCAGCAGCCAAGATCTGCGGACAGGGGTTAAGAACTATGGCTACACCTTC
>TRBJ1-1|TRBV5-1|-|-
CASSTQGSVGFTEAFF
TGCGCCAGCAGCACACAGGGTTCGGTAGGGTTCACTGAAGCTTTCTTT
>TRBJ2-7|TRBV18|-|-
CASSWGGGEQYF
TGTGCCAGCTCCTGGGGAGGGGGAGAGCAGTACTTC
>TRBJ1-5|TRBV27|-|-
CASSSLLPDGLPNQPQHF
TGTGCCAGCAGTTCCCTCCTACCGGACGGTCTCCCCAATCAGCCCCAGCATTTT
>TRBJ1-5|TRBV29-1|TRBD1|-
CSVANRGNQPQHF
TGCAGCGTTGCCAACAGGGGAAATCAGCCCCAGCATTTT
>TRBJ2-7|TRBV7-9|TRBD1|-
CARERDRLGEQYF
TGTGCCAGAGAACGGGACAGGTTGGGCGAGCAGTACTTC
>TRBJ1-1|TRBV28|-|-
CASSLSQGRTEAFF
TGTGCCAGCAGTTTAAGCCAGGGGAGGACTGAAGCTTTCTTT
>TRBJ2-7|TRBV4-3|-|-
CASSPAVVSSYEQYF
TGCGCCAGCAGCCCTGCGGTCGTAAGCTCCTACGAGCAGTACTTC
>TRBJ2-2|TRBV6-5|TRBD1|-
CASSKGQGPGELFF
TGTGCCAGCAGTAAGGGACAGGGGCCCGGGGAGCTGTTTTTT
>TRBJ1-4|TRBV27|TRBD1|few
CASSRDRGEKLFF
TGTGCCAGCAGCCGGGACAGGGGTGAAAAACTGTTTTTT
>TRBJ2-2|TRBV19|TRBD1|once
CASWQMRGLTGELFF
TGTGCCAGCTGGCAAATGAGGGGGCTCACCGGGGAGCTGTTTTTT
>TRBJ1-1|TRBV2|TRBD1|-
CASSVSRDRGAFF
TGTGCCAGCAGTGTGAGCCGGGACAGAGGAGCTTTCTTT
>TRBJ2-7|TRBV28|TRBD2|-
CASTPGRDYEQYF
TGTGCCAGCACCCCCGGGAGGGACTACGAGCAGTACTTC
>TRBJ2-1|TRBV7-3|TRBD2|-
CASSLASGMGNEQFF
TGTGCCAGCAGCTTAGCTAGCGGGATGGGGAATGAGCAGTTCTTC
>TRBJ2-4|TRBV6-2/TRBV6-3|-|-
CASSYSMDTQYF
TGTGCCAGCAGTTACTCGATGGACACTCAGTACTTC
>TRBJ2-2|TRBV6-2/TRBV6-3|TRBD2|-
CASRPVGRAGELFF
TGTGCCAGCAGGCCTGTTGGGAGGGCCGGGGAGCTGTTTTTT
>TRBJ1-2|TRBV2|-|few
CASSDGTDNYGYTF
TGTGCCAGCAGTGATGGGACGGACAACTATGGCTACACCTTC